One and the same sample provided the 27 T cell receptor beta chains below, sequenced in a study of blood T cell repertoires in COVID-19. Clones were sequenced by immunoSEQ multiplex PCR, and TCRdb holds only the in-frame ones, with some missing. This sample carries under 35,000 clones, around nine tenths of them seen once, and the ten largest clones take less than 15%. The sample taken for sequencing was peripheral blood. The receptors originated from a man in his sixties or seventies with active COVID-19.

The chain is built from TRBV27 and TRBJ2-2, with 8 bases that match TRBD1. J lost 1 base, V lost 5 bases, and 3 bases had no gene match. CDR1 and CDR2 from the germline V gene are MNHEY and SMNVEV (reference sequence). The CDR3 length is 15 residues. CDR3 sequence: CASSAGTGNTGELFF. The CDR3 nucleotides are TGTGCCAGCAGTGCCGGGACAGGGAACACCGGGGAGCTGTTTTTT.

The chain joins TRBV14 to TRBJ2-7; perhaps TRBD2 as D (6 bases). The germline V and J ends were trimmed by 1 base and 7 bases, with 20 bases remaining between them. CDR3 length: 16 residues. Germline V gene data show CDR1 as SGHDN and CDR2 as FVKESK. The CDR3 spells CASSQVSGTVRGEQYF. CDR3 DNA sequence: TGTGCCAGCAGCCAAGTCTCTGGGACTGTCCGCGGGGAGCAGTACTTC.

The chain carries TRBV7-9 and TRBJ1-2; TRBD1 agrees at 7 bases. There are 13 residues in the CDR3. The germline V gene has CDR1 SEHNR and CDR2 FQNEAQ (reference sequence). V lost 5 bases to trimming and J lost 6 bases; unmatched junction nucleotides: 6. Written as DNA, the CDR3 is TGTGCCAGCAGCCCACAGGGGTTAGATGGCTACACCTTC. It encodes CASSPQGLDGYTF.

V usage is TRBV4-1 and J usage is TRBJ2-7, with 8 bases matching TRBD2. This CDR3 spans 17 amino acids. Germline CDR1 is MGHRA and CDR2 is YSYEKL. J gave up 1 base and V 1 base, and 9 bases lay outside the gene matches. The CDR3 sequence is CASSQAPGLEASYEQYF. The CDR3 DNA follows: TGCGCCAGCAGCCAAGCCCCGGGACTAGAGGCTTCCTACGAGCAGTACTTC.

This clone was seen more than once but under ten times. The chain uses TRBV27 and TRBJ2-7; the D gene is possibly TRBD1 (5 bases). Trimming shortened V by 4 bases and J by 0 bases, and 13 bases separated the two germline ends. This CDR3 spans 15 amino acids. Germline CDR1 reads MNHEY; CDR2 reads SMNVEV (reference sequence). The CDR3: CASSSRTRSSYEQYF. CDR3 in DNA: TGTGCCAGCAGTTCTAGGACAAGGAGCTCCTACGAGCAGTACTTC.

This clone was detected only a few times. This rearrangement joins TRBV7-2 to TRBJ2-7; 9 nucleotides align to TRBD2. Trimming cost V 8 bases and J 3 bases; bases outside gene matches: 8. CDR3 size: 14 residues. Germline V gene sequence: CDR1 SGHTA, CDR2 FQGNSA. The CDR3 region is CASQSLAGLYEQYF. The DNA for the CDR3 is TGTGCCAGCCAGTCCCTAGCGGGACTCTACGAGCAGTACTTC.

This clone was seen once. The rearrangement links TRBV9 to TRBJ2-5; D possibly corresponds to TRBD1 (6 bases). The germline V gene encodes CDR1 SGDLS and CDR2 YYNGEE. V dropped 3 bases and J dropped 5 bases, with 17 bases sitting between them. The CDR3 is 15 residues long. The DNA for the CDR3 is TGTGCCAGCAGCGCAACCCAGGGGCTGGGGGAGACCCAGTACTTC. This sequence encodes CASSATQGLGETQYF.

The chain employs TRBV12-3 or TRBV12-4 and TRBJ1-1; maybe TRBD1 (5 bases). The V end was cut by 3 bases, the J end by 4 bases, with 9 bases between. This CDR3 spans 13 amino acids. DNA for the CDR3: TGTGCCAGCAGTTTGAGGGGAGGCACTGAAGCTTTCTTT. Residues: CASSLRGGTEAFF.

The chain employs TRBV11-2 and TRBJ2-3; D is possibly TRBD2 (5 bases). The CDR3 spans 14 residues. V was shortened by 1 base and J by 2 bases, with 7 bases between the two germline ends. From germline, CDR1 is SGHAT and CDR2 FQNNGV. For the CDR3, the DNA is TGTGCCAGCAGCTTAGGGCGGGTCACAGATACGCAGTATTTT. Protein sequence: CASSLGRVTDTQYF.

The chain links TRBV15 to TRBJ2-3, with 10 positions matching TRBD2. Germline V gives CDR1 LNHNV, CDR2 YYDKDF (reference sequence). This CDR3 is 17 amino acids long. The V gene end was trimmed by 6 bases and the J gene end by 7 bases; junction bases not matched to a gene: 16. Here the CDR3 reads CATSSPLGSGRAYTQYF. The DNA for the CDR3 is TGTGCCACCAGTTCGCCCCTCGGCAGCGGGAGGGCGTATACGCAGTATTTT.

V gene TRBV14 combines with J gene TRBJ1-5; a possible D gene is TRBD1 (5 bases). Germline CDR1 SGHDN, CDR2 FVKESK. This CDR3 region has 14 residues. The V end was cut by 1 base, the J end by 6 bases, with 10 bases between. CDR3: CASSQGGGSQPQHF. CDR3 bases: TGTGCCAGCAGCCAAGGTGGGGGGAGTCAGCCCCAGCATTTT.

The gene calls are TRBV25-1 and TRBJ1-1, with 9 bases lining up with TRBD1. Trimming removed 6 bases from V and 4 bases from J; junction bases left unmatched: 9. Germline V gene data show CDR1 as MGHDK and CDR2 as SYGVNS. This CDR3 has 15 amino acids. The CDR3 coding sequence is TGTGCCAGCAGGGATCAGGGGACAGGGACCACTGAAGCTTTCTTT. Protein product: CASRDQGTGTTEAFF.

J is TRBJ2-7 and V is TRBV18; 10 nucleotides match TRBD1. The CDR3 length is 16 residues. In germline, CDR1 is KGHSH, CDR2 LQKENI. J lost 2 bases, V lost 6 bases, and 10 bases had no gene match. This CDR3 is CASSRLGQGLTYEQYF. The CDR3 DNA reads TGTGCCAGCTCTCGACTGGGACAGGGGCTTACCTACGAGCAGTACTTC.

This clone was picked up one time. This rearrangement joins TRBV21-1 to TRBJ2-5; the D call in the table, TRBD1, was not verified against the DNA. TRBV21-1 is a pseudogene. CDR3 length equals 14 residues. The CDR3 region has the DNA TGTGCCAGCAGCACAACCCAGGTTCAAGAGACCCAGTACTTC. It specifies CASSTTQVQETQYF.

The chain links TRBV18 to TRBJ2-3, with 8 bases identical to TRBD2. Losses at the gene ends were 8 bases for V and 1 base for J; bases not matched to a gene: 5. The CDR3 loop spans 14 amino acids. Germline V gives CDR1 KGHSH, CDR2 LQKENI. The CDR3 DNA follows: TGTGCCAGCCGTCCAGCGGGGGGCACAGATACGCAGTATTTT. Translation gives CASRPAGGTDTQYF.

J is TRBJ2-3 and V is TRBV5-1; D not resolved. V was shortened by 0 bases and J by 2 bases, with 4 bases between the two germline ends. This CDR3 has 13 residues. Germline values: CDR1 SGHRS, CDR2 YFSETQ. The CDR3 region is CASSLAVTDTQYF. CDR3 DNA sequence: TGCGCCAGCAGCTTGGCAGTCACAGATACGCAGTATTTT. Based on the CDR3 plus reference TRBV5-1 and TRBJ2-3, the full variable domain is KAGVTQTPRYLIKTRGQQVTLSCSPISGHRSVSWYQQTPGQGLQFLFEYFSETQRNKGNFPGRFSGRQFSNSRSEMNVSTLELGDSALYLCASSLAVTDTQYFGPGTRLTVL.

This chain uses TRBV6-2 or TRBV6-3 with TRBJ2-3, with 8 bases fitting TRBD2. Germline V gives CDR1 MNHEY, CDR2 SVGEGT. After removal of 4 bases from V and 4 bases from J, the junction contained 1 base not matched to a gene. The CDR3 has 13 amino acids. The CDR3 region has the DNA TGTGCCAGCAGTTCGGGAGGGGCAGATACGCAGTATTTT. It translates to CASSSGGADTQYF.

The chain recombines TRBV6-5 with TRBJ1-6, with 7 bases fitting TRBD1. V lost 10 bases to trimming and J lost 3 bases; unmatched junction nucleotides: 9. The CDR3 has 15 amino acids. Germline V gene data show CDR1 as MNHEY and CDR2 as SVGAGI. CDR3: CATRQGPLYNSPLHF. CDR3 DNA: TGTGCCACCCGACAGGGTCCCCTCTATAATTCACCCCTCCACTTT.

For the CDR3, the DNA is TGTGCCAGCAGTGAGGTGGTGCGGGGGGACACCGGGGAGCTGTTTTTT. It encodes CASSEVVRGDTGELFF. V gene TRBV6-2 or TRBV6-3 combines with J gene TRBJ2-2; 8 bases fit TRBD2. CDR1 MNHEY and CDR2 SVGEGT come from the germline V gene. Trimming removed 5 bases from V and 3 bases from J; junction bases left unmatched: 8. The CDR3 spans 16 residues.

V and J are TRBV28 and TRBJ1-5, with a weak D call TRBD1 (5 bases). With 6 bases removed from V and 6 bases from J, the gap between germline ends came to 15 bases. The CDR3 consists of 14 residues. The V gene's germline CDR1 is MDHEN and CDR2 SYDVKM. CDR3 region: CASRLPNQGQPQHF. In nucleotides, the CDR3 is TGTGCCAGCAGGTTACCCAACCAGGGTCAGCCCCAGCATTTT.

V and J are TRBV4-1 and TRBJ1-2, with 9 bases aligning to TRBD1. Germline-derived CDR1 and CDR2 are MGHRA and YSYEKL. The CDR3 spans 15 residues. Trimming took 4 bases from V and 4 from J; bases not matched to a gene: 7. CDR3 in amino acids: CASSLRDRDVYGYTF. CDR3 nucleotides: TGCGCCAGCAGCCTAAGGGACAGGGACGTCTATGGCTACACCTTC.

This sequence joins TRBV4-2 and TRBJ2-7; 12 positions match TRBD2. There are 15 residues in the CDR3. Germline V gene lookup returns CDR1 LGHNA and CDR2 YNFKEQ. J was trimmed by 8 bases and V by 0 bases; bases with no gene match: 5. CDR3 loop: CASSQDGLAGGQQYF. The CDR3 region has the DNA TGTGCCAGCAGCCAAGATGGGCTAGCGGGAGGGCAGCAGTACTTC.

This clone was detected a few times. The chain combines TRBV9 with TRBJ2-5; 8 bases match TRBD2. The CDR3 covers 15 residues. Trimming removed 1 base from V and 5 bases from J; junction bases left unmatched: 7. Looked up from germline, CDR1 is SGDLS and CDR2 is YYNGEE. Here the CDR3 reads CASSVIAGPGETQYF. CDR3 DNA sequence: TGTGCCAGCAGCGTAATAGCGGGACCCGGGGAGACCCAGTACTTC.

J is TRBJ2-1 and V is TRBV7-9; TRBD1 is a possible D gene (6 bases). Trimming shortened V by 3 bases and J by 7 bases, and 13 bases separated the two germline ends. The CDR3 runs to 14 residues. Germline V lookup: CDR1 SEHNR, CDR2 FQNEAQ (reference sequence). Written as DNA, the CDR3 is TGTGCCAGCAGCTTTATCAGGGGAGAGAATGAGCAGTTCTTC. Amino acid sequence: CASSFIRGENEQFF.

The chain is built from TRBV27 and TRBJ2-6; 7 bases align to TRBD2. The CDR3 runs to 17 residues. The germline CDR1 and CDR2 sequences are MNHEY and SMNVEV (reference sequence). The junction had 8 bases not matched to a gene; V was cut back by 6 bases and J by 0 bases. This chain's CDR3 is CASRSGWEGSGANVLTF. CDR3 coding DNA: TGTGCCAGCAGATCAGGGTGGGAGGGCTCTGGGGCCAACGTCCTGACTTTC.

The J gene is TRBJ2-7, the V gene TRBV27, with a weak D call TRBD1 (6 bases). The CDR3 extends over 13 amino acids. The ends were cut back, 5 bases at V and 2 bases at J, with 10 bases in the middle. The germline CDR1 and CDR2 sequences are MNHEY and SMNVEV (reference sequence). CDR3 coding DNA: TGTGCCAGCAGTCCGACAGGTGCCTACGAGCAGTACTTC. Encoded protein: CASSPTGAYEQYF.

The gene calls are TRBV27 and TRBJ1-2; D might be TRBD1 (6 bases). This CDR3 region has 14 residues. The germline V and J ends were trimmed by 2 bases and 6 bases, with 13 bases remaining between them. Germline V lookup: CDR1 MNHEY, CDR2 SMNVEV (reference sequence). In nucleotides, the CDR3 is TGTGCCAGCAGTTTAAACAGGGCTCTCAATGGCTACACCTTC. This codes for CASSLNRALNGYTF.